The source of this T cell receptor beta chain is a study of cytomegalovirus exposure and HLA in healthy donors. Researchers ran the PCR with 60 Vbeta and 13 Jbeta primers. Profiling relied on immunoSEQ multiplex PCR, and the TCRdb table lists in-frame clones only, not all of them. The sample lists around 76,000 clones; approximately 67% were seen once. The J segment lost 2 bases and the V segment lost 5 bases, leaving 6 bases of the junction unmatched. The CDR3 has 14 residues. Germline CDR1 LNHNV, CDR2 YYDKDF (reference sequence). The sequence came from a middle-aged man in good health and CMV-seropositive. V usage is TRBV15 and J usage is TRBJ2-7, with 7 positions matching TRBD1. Sequenced: PBMCs. In DNA, the CDR3 is TGTGCCACCAGCTCCCGGGACAGCCCCTACGAGCAGTACTTC. Its protein is CATSSRDSPYEQYF.